This TCR beta chain emerged from a study of T cell repertoires in cytomegalovirus infection. The V gene's germline CDR1 is WNHNN and CDR2 SYGVQD (reference sequence). This CDR3 is built from 16 residues. The V segment lost 6 bases and the J segment 1 base; nucleotides outside the gene matches: 6. One entry per CDR3 protein results from TCRdb running MiXCR on the reads. The table has around 490,000 distinct CDR3 sequences, more than 25% seen once. Notes on the study in general: HLA-C-restricted, CMV-specific TCR beta clonotypes were dominant ex vivo.

On this clonotype: Antigen unknown.

Material for sequencing was PBMCs. The sequence derives from a human donor in good health (CMV status not recorded). Some clones in this sample may be carry-over from other donors' samples. The V and J genes are TRBV10-1 and TRBJ2-3; 11 bases are shared with TRBD2. The CDR3 DNA reads TGCGCCAGCAGCTTAGCGGGAGGGTCAGGCACAGATACGCAGTATTTT. Translating gives CASSLAGGSGTDTQYF.